This T cell receptor beta chain was obtained from a study of blood T cell repertoires in COVID-19. In the original workflow: How many nucleated cells were present was estimated from reference gene primer amplification. Sequencing used immunoSEQ multiplex PCR; TCRdb keeps in-frame clones, though not all of them. V, J and clone size are taken as reported in that table, and D and trimming were inferred from the DNA itself. The table lists hundreds of thousands of clones, about 87% of them singletons. From germline, CDR1 is MDHEN and CDR2 SYDVKM. V shed 0 bases and J 2 bases; nucleotides not matched to a gene: 7. This CDR3 comprises 17 residues.

Sequenced sample: peripheral blood. V gene TRBV28 combines with J gene TRBJ2-1, with 7 bases identical to TRBD2. This clonotype originated in a woman between 50 and 59 years old who had recovered from COVID-19. The CDR3 reads CASSLWESSGPYNEQFF. CDR3 DNA: TGTGCCAGCAGTTTATGGGAGAGTAGCGGGCCCTACAATGAGCAGTTCTTC.